This TCR beta chain is from a study of post-analysis software for immune sequencing data. General study findings and limits: There was significantly lower normalized Chao1 diversity in multiple sclerosis patients than in controls. In patients, TRBV5-6, TRBV5-1 and TRBV20-1 belonged to roughly five TRBV segments found more frequently than in controls.

The CDR3 is 17 amino acids. Germline loops: CDR1 SGHTA, CDR2 FQGNSA. Trimming stripped 2 bases from V and 3 bases from J, with 16 bases between. Comments on this clonotype: Its antigen is as yet unknown.

Included in the TCR beta cDNA libraries were unique molecular identifiers. From approximately 0.95 to 9.8 million T cells, roughly 0.5 million cDNA molecules were obtained. From the PCR reads, TCRdb called clonotypes with MiXCR, one entry per CDR3 protein. The table records around 400,000 distinct CDR3 sequences, about 40% of them present only once. Sequenced material: blood. The clonotype comes from a girl aged 2 to 10 with multiple sclerosis. This sequence joins TRBV7-2 and TRBJ2-2, with D possibly matching TRBD2 (6 bases). The CDR3 sequence is CASSLSKSSAYTGELFF. CDR3 coding DNA: TGTGCCAGCAGCTTAAGTAAATCTAGCGCATACACCGGGGAGCTGTTTTTT.